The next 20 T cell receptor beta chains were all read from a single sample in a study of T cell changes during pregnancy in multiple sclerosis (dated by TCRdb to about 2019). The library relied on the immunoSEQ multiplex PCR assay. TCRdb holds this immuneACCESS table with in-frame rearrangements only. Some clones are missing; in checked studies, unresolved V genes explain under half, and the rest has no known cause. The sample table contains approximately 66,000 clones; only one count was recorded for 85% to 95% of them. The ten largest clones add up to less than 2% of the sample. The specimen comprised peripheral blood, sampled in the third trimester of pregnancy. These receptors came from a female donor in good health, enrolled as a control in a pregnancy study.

For the CDR3, the DNA is TGTGCCAGCTCACCAGCGGGGGGGCAAGAGACCCAGTACTTC. Encoded protein: CASSPAGGQETQYF. This rearrangement joins TRBV18 to TRBJ2-5; 9 bases map to TRBD2. CDR1 and CDR2 from the germline V gene are KGHSH and LQKENI. CDR3 length equals 14 residues. The junction had 0 bases not matched to a gene; V was cut back by 2 bases and J by 2 bases. The full variable domain, completed using reference TRBV18 and TRBJ2-5, is NAGVMQNPRHLVRRRGQEARLRCSPMKGHSHVYWYRQLPEEGLKFMVYLQKENIIDESGMPKERFSAEFPKEGPSILRIQQVVRGDSAAYFCASSPAGGQETQYFGPGTRLLVL.

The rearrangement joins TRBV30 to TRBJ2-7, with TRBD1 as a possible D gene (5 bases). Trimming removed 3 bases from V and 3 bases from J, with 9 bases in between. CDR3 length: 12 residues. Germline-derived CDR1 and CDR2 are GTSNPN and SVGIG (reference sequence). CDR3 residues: CAWSPGNYEQYF. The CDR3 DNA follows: TGTGCCTGGAGCCCAGGGAACTACGAGCAGTACTTC.

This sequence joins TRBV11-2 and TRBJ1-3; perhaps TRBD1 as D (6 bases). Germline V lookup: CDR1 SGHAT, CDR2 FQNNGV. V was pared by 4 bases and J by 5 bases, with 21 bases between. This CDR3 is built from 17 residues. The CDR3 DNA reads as TGTGCCAGCAGCTCCTATGTAATGAGGGGGTACAGAAACACCATATATTTT. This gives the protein CASSSYVMRGYRNTIYF.

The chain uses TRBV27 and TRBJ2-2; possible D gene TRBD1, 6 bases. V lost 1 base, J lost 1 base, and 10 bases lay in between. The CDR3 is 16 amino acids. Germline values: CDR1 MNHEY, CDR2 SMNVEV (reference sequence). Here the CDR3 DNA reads TGTGCCAGCAGTTTATTGGGGACATTGAACACCGGGGAGCTGTTTTTT. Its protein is CASSLLGTLNTGELFF.

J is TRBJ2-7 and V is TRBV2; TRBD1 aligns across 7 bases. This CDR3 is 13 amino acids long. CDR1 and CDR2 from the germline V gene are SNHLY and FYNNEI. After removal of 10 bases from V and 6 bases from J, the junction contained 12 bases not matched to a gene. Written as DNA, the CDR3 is TGTGCCACCACCGGGACAGCTATGGGCGAGCAGTACTTC. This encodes CATTGTAMGEQYF.

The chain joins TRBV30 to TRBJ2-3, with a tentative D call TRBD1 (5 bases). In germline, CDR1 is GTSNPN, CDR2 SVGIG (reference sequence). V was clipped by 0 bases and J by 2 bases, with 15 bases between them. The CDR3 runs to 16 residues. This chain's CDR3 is CAWSVRAGLVTDTQYF. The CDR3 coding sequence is TGTGCCTGGAGTGTACGGGCAGGGTTGGTCACAGATACGCAGTATTTT.

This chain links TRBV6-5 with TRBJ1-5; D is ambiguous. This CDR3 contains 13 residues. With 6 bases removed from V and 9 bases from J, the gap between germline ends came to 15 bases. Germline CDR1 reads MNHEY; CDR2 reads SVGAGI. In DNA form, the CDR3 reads TGTGCCAGCAGCCCCGGGATGCAAATGCCCCAGCATTTT. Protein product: CASSPGMQMPQHF.

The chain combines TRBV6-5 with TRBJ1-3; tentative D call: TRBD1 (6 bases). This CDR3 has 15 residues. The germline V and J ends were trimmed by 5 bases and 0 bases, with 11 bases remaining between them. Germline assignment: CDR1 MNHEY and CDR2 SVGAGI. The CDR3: CASSLGGSSGNTIYF. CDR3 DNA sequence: TGTGCCAGCAGTCTAGGGGGAAGCTCTGGAAACACCATATATTTT.

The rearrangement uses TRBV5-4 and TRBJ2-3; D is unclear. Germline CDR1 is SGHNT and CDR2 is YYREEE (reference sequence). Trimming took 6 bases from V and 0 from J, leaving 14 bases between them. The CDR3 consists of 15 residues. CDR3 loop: CASIIDPTSTDTQYF. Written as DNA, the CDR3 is TGTGCCAGCATCATAGATCCCACTAGCACAGATACGCAGTATTTT.

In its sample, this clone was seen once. The DNA of the CDR3 is TGTGCCAGCAGTCGTGCTGGACAGGGACAGACCCAGTACTTC. Residues: CASSRAGQGQTQYF. The chain joins TRBV6-6 to TRBJ2-5; 8 bases fit TRBD1. Germline V CDR1 and CDR2: MNHNY, SVGAGI (reference sequence). After removal of 5 bases from V and 6 bases from J, the junction contained 8 bases not matched to a gene. The CDR3 consists of 14 residues.

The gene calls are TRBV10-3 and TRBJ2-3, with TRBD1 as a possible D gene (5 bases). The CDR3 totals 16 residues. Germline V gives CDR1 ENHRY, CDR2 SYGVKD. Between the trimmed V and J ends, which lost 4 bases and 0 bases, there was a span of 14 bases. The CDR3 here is CAISGLTASSTDTQYF. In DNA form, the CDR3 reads TGTGCCATCAGTGGTTTGACAGCATCTAGCACAGATACGCAGTATTTT.

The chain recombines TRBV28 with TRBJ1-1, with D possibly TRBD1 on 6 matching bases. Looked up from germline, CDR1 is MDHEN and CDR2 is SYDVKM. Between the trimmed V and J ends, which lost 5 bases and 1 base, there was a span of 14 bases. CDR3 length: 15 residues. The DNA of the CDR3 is TGTGCCAGCAGTGACCCGCGGGGGGCGAACACTGAAGCTTTCTTT. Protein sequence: CASSDPRGANTEAFF.

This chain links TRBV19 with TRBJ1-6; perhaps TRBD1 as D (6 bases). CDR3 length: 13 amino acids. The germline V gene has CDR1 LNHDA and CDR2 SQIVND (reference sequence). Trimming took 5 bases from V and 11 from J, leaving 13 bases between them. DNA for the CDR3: TGTGCCAGTAGTCACAGGGCCTTGACACCCCTCCACTTT. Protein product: CASSHRALTPLHF.

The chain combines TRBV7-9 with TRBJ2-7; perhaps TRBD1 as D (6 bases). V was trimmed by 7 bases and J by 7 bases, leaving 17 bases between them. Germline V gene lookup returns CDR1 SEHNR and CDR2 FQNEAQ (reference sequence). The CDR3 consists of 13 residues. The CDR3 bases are TGTGCCAGCACCCCGGGACACTTTTATGAGCAGTACTTC. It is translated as CASTPGHFYEQYF.

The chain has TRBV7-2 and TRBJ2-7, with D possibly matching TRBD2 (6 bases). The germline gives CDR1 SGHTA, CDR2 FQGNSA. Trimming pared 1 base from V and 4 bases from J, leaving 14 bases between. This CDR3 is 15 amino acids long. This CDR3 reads CASSLGLAVQYEQYF. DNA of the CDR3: TGTGCCAGCAGCTTAGGGTTAGCGGTTCAATACGAGCAGTACTTC. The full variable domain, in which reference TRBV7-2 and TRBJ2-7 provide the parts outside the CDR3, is GAGVSQSPSNKVTEKGKDVELRCDPISGHTALYWYRQSLGQGLEFLIYFQGNSAPDKSGLPSDRFSAERTGGSVSTLTIQRTQQEDSAVYLCASSLGLAVQYEQYFGPGTRLTVT.

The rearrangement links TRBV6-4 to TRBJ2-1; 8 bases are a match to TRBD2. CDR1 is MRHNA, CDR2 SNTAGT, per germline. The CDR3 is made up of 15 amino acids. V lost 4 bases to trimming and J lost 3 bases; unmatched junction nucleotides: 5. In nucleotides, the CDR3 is TGTGCCAGCAGTGTACAACTAGCGGACTACAATGAGCAGTTCTTC. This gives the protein CASSVQLADYNEQFF.

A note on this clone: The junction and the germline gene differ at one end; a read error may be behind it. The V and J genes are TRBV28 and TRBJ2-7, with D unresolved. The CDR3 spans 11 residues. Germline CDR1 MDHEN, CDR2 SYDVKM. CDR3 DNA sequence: TGTGCCAGCAGTTTCTCCCACGAGCAGTACTTC. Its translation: CASSFSHEQYF.

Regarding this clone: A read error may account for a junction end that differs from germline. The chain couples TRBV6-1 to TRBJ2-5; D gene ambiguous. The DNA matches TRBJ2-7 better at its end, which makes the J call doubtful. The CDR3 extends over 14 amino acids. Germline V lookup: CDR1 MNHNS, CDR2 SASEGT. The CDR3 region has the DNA TGTGCCAGCAGTGCCCTTTCTCGCTCCCACGAGCAGTACTTC. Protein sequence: CASSALSRSHEQYF.

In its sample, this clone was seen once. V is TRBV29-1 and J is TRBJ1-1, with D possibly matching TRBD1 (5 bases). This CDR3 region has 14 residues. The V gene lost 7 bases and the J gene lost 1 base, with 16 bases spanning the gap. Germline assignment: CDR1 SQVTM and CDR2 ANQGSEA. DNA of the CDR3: TGCAGCGCTCTAGTGGGGGGATGGAACACTGAAGCTTTCTTT. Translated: CSALVGGWNTEAFF.

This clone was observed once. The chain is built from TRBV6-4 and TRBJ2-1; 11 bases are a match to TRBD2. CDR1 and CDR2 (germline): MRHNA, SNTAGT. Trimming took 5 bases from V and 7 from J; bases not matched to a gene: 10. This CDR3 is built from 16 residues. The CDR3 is CASSPTEASGGNEQFF. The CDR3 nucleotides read TGTGCCAGCAGTCCGACGGAGGCTAGCGGGGGGAATGAGCAGTTCTTC.